This TCR beta chain comes out of a study of cytomegalovirus exposure and HLA in healthy donors. Study-wide results and limits: DRB1 had the most TCR associations and HLA-C the fewest, a later analysis found, with rates varying by HLA locus. Later on, an analysis found that several of the most significant clusters appeared to be linked to common viral pathogens, which included parvovirus B19. From TCR beta sequences, most subjects' HLA-A and HLA-B alleles were reportedly predicted accurately.

The study ran its PCR with 60 Vbeta and 13 Jbeta primers. Sequencing was performed with immunoSEQ multiplex PCR; in TCRdb, only in-frame clones are kept and a portion is missing. The data contain about 120,000 clones, roughly 70% of them singletons. About this clone itself: The antigen remains undetermined.

Sequenced input: PBMCs. The TCR was taken from a man in his thirties or forties in good health and CMV-seropositive.

CDR3 sequence reads: CASSYRTGNTGELFF. The CDR3 DNA sequence: TGTGCCAGCAGTTACAGGACAGGGAACACCGGGGAGCTGTTTTTT. The gene calls are TRBV6-5 and TRBJ2-2, with 7 bases lining up with TRBD1. Losses at the gene ends were 2 bases for V and 1 base for J; bases not matched to a gene: 1. The CDR3 spans 15 residues. CDR1 MNHEY and CDR2 SVGAGI come from the germline V gene.